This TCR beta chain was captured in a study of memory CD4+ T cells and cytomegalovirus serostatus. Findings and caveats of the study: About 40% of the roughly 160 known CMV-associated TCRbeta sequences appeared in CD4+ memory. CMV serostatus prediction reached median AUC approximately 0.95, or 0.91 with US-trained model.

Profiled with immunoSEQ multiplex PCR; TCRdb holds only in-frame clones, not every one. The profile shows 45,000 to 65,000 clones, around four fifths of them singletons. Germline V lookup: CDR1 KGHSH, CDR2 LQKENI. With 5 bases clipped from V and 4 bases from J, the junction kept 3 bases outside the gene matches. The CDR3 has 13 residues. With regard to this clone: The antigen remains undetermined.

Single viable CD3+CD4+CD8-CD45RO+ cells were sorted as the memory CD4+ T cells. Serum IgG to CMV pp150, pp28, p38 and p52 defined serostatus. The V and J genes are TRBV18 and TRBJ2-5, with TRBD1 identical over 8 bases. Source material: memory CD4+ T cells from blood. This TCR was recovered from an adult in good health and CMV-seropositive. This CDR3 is CASSRTGPETQYF. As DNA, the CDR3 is TGTGCCAGCTCAAGGACAGGGCCAGAGACCCAGTACTTC.